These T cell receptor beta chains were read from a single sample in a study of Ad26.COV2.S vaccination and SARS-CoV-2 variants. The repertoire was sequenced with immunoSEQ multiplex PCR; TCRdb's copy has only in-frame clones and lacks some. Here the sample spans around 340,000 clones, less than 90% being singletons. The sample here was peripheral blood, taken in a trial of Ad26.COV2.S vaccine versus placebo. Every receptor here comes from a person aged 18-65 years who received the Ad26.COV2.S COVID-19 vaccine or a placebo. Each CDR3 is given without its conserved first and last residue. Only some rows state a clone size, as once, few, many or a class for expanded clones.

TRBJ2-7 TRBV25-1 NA ASSELDFSYEQY
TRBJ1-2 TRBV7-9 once ASSLYGDGYT
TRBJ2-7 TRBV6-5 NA ASSYSRSDRGYEQY
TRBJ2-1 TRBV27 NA ASSRLAGGPGTYNEQF
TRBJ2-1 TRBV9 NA ASSVDSGRSYNEQF
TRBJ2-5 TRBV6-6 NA ASSLPGDRGETQY
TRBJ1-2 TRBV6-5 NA ASSFAGSGYT
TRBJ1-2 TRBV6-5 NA ASSRPGTYGYT
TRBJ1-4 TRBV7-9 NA ASSPDSLNEKLF
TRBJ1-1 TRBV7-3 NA ASSHKNTEAF
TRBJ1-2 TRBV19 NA ASSPDRNNYGYT
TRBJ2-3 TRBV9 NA ASSVVGQGIDTQY
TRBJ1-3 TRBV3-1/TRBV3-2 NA ASSQRGSGNTIY
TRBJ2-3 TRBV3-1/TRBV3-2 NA ASSPLGQDPTDTQY
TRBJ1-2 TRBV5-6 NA ASSLVGQPPGDYGYT
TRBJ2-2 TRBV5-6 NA ASSLLSGPFQVGELF
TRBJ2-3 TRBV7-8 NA ASSLGLREQY
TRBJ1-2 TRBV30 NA AWSVKRIYGYT
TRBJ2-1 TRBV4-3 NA ASGVQGRREQF
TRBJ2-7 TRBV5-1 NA ASSLAIIGTVNYEQY
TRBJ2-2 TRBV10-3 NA AISATGSGELF
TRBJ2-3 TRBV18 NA ASSATEDTQY
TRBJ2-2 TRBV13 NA ASSFAGSHGELF
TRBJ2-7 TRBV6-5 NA ASSYAGGDEQY
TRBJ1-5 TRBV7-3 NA ASSSYTIDRGGQPQH
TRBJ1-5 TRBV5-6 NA ASSLWGPGSQPQH
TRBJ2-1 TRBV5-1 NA ASGGGAHEQF
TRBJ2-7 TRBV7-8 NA ASSLGGSGRYEQY
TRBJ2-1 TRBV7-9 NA ASSVTGYGVYNEQF
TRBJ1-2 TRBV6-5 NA AGYLDGSHGYT
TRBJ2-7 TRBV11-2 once ASSLDAVSSYEQY
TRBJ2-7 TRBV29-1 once SAREINYEQY
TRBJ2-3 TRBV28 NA ASKMYNDRGGDTQY
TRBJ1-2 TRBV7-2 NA ASSEKGVNYGYT
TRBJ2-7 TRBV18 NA ASSPGSGAGAYEQY
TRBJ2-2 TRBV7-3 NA ASKPHGGQNTGELF
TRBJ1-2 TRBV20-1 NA SAFVYGYT
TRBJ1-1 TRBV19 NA ASSFRTKKGRGRGTEAF
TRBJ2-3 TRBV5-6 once ASSLGLAENTDTQY
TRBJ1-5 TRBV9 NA ASSVGPGESQH
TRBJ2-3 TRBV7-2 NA ASSPRTDTQY
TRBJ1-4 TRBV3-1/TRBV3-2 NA ASSQVASATNEKLF
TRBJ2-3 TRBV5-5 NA ASSLTGGVTDTQY
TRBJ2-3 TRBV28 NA ASSLAGSTDTQY
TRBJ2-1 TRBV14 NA ASSPQGQQPGLAAGNEQF
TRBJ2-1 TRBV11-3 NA ASSSGNEQF
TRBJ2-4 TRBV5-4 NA ASSLKRYSQNIQY
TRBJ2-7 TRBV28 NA ASSWGQPYEQY
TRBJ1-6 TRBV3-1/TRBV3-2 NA ASSQRTGGTLNSPLH
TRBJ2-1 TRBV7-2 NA ASSLAGAYNEQF
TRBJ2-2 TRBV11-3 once ASSLAGLAGGTNTGELF
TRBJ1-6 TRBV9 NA ASSVGERLYNSPLH
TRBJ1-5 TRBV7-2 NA ASSQGQGNSNQPQH
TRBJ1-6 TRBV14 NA ASSLSDRLDSPLH